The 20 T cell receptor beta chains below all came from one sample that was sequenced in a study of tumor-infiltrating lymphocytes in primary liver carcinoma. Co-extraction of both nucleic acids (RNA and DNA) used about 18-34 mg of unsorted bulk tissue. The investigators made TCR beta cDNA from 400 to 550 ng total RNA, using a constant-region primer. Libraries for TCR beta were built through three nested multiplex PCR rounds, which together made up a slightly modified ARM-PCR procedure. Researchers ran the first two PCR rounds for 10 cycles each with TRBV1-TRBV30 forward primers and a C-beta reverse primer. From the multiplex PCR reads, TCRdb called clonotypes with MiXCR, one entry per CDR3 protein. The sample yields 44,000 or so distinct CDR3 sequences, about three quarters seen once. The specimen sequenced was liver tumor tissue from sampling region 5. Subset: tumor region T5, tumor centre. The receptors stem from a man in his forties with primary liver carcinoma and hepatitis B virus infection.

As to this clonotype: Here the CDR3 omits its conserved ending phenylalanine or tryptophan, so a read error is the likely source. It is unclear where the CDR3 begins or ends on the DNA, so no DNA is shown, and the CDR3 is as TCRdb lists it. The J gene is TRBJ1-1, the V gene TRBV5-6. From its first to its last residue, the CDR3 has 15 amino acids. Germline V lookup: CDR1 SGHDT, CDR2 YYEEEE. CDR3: CASSLGWVDVTETFL.

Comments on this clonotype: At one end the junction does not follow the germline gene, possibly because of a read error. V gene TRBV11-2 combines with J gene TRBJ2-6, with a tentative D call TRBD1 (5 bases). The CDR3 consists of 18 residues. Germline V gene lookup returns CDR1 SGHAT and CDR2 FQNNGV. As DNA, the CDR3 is TGCGCCAGTAGCTTAGGGCCAGGGCACTGCTCTGGGGCCAACGTCCTGACTTTC. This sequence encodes CASSLGPGHCSGANVLTF.

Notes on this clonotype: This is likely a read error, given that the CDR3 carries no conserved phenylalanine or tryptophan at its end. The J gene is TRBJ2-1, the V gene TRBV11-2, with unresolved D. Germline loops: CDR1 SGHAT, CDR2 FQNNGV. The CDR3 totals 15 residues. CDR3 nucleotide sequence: TGCGCCACCGGGCAAGACCAGACATACTACAATGAGCAGTTCTAC. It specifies CATGQDQTYYNEQFY.

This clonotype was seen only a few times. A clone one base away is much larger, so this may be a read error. As DNA, the CDR3 is TGTGTCAGCAGTTTATCGGCAGGCTCGATCACAGATACGCAGTATTTT. This translates into CVSSLSAGSITDTQYF. The chain is built from TRBV28 and TRBJ2-3; D remains ambiguous. In germline, CDR1 is MDHEN, CDR2 SYDVKM. The CDR3 sequence is 16 residues long. Complete variable domain (other parts from reference TRBV28 and TRBJ2-3): DVKVTQSSRYLVKRTGEKVFLECVQDMDHENMFWYRQDPGLGLRLIYFSYDVKMKEKGDIPEGYSVSREKKERFSLILESASTNQTSMYLCVSSLSAGSITDTQYFGPGTRLTVL.

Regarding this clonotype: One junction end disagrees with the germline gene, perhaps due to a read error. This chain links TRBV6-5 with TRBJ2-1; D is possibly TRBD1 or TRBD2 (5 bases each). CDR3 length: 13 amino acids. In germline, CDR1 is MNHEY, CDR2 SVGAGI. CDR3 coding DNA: TGTGTCAGCAGGGCCAGCGGATACAATGAGCAGTTCTTC. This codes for CVSRASGYNEQFF.

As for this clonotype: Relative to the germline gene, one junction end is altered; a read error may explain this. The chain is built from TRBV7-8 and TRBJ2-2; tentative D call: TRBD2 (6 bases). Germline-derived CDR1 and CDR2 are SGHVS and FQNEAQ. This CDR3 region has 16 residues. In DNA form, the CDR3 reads TGTGTCAGCATCCCCGGACTATCTCCAACAACCGGGGAGCTGTTTTTT. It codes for CVSIPGLSPTTGELFF.

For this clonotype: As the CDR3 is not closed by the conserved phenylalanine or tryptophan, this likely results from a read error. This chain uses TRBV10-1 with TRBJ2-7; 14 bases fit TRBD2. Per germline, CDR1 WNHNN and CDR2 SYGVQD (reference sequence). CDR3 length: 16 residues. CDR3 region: CAGSELGLAGAVEQYL. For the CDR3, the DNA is TGCGCCGGCAGTGAGTTGGGACTAGCGGGAGCGGTGGAGCAGTACCTC.

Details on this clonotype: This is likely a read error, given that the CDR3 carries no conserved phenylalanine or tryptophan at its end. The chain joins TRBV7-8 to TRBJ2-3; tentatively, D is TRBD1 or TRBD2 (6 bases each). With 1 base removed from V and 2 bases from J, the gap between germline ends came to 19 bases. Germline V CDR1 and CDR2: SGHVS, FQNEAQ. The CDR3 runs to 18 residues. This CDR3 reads CASSLGWGAPGDTDTQYI. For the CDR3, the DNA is TGTGCCAGCAGCTTAGGCTGGGGGGCTCCGGGGGACACAGATACGCAGTATATT.

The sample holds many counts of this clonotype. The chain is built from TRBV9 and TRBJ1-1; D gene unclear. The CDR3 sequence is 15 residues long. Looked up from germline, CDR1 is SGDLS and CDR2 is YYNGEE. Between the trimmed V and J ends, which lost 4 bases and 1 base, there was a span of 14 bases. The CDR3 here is CASSPPDGANTEAFF. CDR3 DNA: TGTGCCAGCAGCCCCCCCGACGGAGCGAACACTGAAGCTTTCTTT.

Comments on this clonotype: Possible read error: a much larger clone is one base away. This CDR3 reads CAWTDGDSQPQHF. CDR3 nucleotides: TGTGCCTGGACGGACGGGGACAGTCAGCCCCAGCATTTT. The chain has TRBV30 and TRBJ1-5, with 7 bases that match TRBD1. V was clipped by 4 bases and J by 6 bases; unmatched bases: 6. Germline values: CDR1 GTSNPN, CDR2 SVGIG (reference sequence). The CDR3 has 13 residues.

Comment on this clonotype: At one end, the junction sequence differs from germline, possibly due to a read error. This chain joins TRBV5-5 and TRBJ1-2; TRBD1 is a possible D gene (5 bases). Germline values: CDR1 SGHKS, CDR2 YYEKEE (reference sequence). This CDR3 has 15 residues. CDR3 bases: TGTCCCAGCAGCCCCAGGTCTCTTCTTAGGGACGGTTACACCTTC. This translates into CPSSPRSLLRDGYTF.

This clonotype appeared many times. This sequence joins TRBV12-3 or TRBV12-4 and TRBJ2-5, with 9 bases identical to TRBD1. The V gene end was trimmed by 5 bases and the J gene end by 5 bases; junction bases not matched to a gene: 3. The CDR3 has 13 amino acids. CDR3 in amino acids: CASSRGQGETQYF. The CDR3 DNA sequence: TGTGCCAGCAGTCGGGGACAGGGCGAGACCCAGTACTTC.

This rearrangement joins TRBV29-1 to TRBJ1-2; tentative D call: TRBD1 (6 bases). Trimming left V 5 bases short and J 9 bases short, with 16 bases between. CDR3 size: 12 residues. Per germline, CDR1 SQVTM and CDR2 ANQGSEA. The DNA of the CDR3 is TGCAGCGTTAAATCACAGGGTGATAGCTACACCTTC. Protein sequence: CSVKSQGDSYTF.

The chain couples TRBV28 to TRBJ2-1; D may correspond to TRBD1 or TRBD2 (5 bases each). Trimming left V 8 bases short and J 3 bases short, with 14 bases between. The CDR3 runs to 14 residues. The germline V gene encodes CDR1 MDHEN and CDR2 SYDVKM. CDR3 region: CASCHGDDYNEQFF. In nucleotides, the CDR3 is TGTGCCAGCTGCCATGGGGACGACTACAATGAGCAGTTCTTC.

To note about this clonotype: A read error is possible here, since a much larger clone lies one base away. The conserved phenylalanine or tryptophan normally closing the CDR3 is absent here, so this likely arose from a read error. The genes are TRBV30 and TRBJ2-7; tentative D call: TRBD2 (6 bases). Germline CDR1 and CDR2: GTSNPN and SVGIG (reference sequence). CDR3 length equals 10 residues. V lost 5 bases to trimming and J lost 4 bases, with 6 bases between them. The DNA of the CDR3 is TGTGCCTGGGGGGGGTACGAGCAGTACTAC. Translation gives CAWGGYEQYY.

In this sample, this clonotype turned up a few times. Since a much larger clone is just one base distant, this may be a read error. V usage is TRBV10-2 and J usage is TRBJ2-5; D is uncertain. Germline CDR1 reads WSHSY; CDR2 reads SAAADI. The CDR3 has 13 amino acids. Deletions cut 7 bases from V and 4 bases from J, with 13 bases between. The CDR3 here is CASTNWRGETQYF. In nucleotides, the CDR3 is TGCGCCAGCACGAATTGGAGAGGAGAGACCCAGTACTTC.

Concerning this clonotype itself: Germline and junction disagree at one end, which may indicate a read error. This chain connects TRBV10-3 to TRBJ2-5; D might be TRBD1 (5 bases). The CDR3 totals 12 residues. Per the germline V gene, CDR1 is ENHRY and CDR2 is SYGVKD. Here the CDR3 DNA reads TGTGACATCAACACAGGTCAAGAGACCCAGTACTTC. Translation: CDINTGQETQYF.

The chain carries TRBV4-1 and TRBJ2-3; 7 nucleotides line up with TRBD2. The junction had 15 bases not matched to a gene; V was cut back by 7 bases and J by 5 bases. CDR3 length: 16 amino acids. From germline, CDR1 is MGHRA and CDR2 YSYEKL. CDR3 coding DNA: TGCGCCAGCATCCCAACACCACTAGCGAGACAAGATACGCAGTATTTT. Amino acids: CASIPTPLARQDTQYF.

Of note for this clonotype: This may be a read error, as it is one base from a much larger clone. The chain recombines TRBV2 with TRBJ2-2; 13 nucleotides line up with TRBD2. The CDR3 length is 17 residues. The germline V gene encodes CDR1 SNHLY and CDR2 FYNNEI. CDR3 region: CANSRTSGSANTGELFF. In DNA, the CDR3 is TGTGCCAACAGTAGGACTAGCGGGAGCGCGAACACCGGGGAGCTGTTTTTT. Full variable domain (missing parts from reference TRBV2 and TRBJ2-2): EPEVTQTPSHQVTQMGQEVILRCVPISNHLYFYWYRQILGQKVEFLVSFYNNEISEKSEIFDDQFSVERPDGSNFTLKIRSTKLEDSAMYFCANSRTSGSANTGELFFGEGSRLTVL.

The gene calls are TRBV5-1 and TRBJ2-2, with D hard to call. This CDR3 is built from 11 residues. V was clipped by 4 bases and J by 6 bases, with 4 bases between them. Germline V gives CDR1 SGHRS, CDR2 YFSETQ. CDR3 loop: CASSSSGELFF. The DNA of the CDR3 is TGCGCCAGCAGCAGTTCCGGGGAGCTGTTTTTT. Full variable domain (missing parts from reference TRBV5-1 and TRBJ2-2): KAGVTQTPRYLIKTRGQQVTLSCSPISGHRSVSWYQQTPGQGLQFLFEYFSETQRNKGNFPGRFSGRQFSNSRSEMNVSTLELGDSALYLCASSSSGELFFGEGSRLTVL.